The TCR beta chain under discussion was sequenced for a study of blood T cell repertoires in COVID-19. The CDR3 sequence is 13 residues long. CDR1 is SQVTM and CDR2 is ANQGSEA in the germline V gene. Trimming took off 3 bases at V and 0 bases at J, with 7 bases between the two ends. Methods used by the authors: Estimates of nucleated cell counts were drawn from the amplification of reference gene primers. Using immunoSEQ multiplex PCR, the repertoire was profiled, and TCRdb retains in-frame clones only, with some absent. The V and J calls and the clone size are those of that table, but D and trimming were determined from the DNA. The profile shows more than 100,000 clones, around 90% of them singletons.

The V gene is TRBV29-1, the J gene TRBJ2-3, with D unclear. This receptor was obtained from a human donor in a cohort sampled during active COVID-19. The sequenced sample consisted of peripheral blood. CDR3 in amino acids: CSVDSFSTDTQYF. CDR3 sequence (DNA): TGCAGCGTTGATTCCTTCAGCACAGATACGCAGTATTTT.